This TCR beta chain is from a study of regulatory T cells. Whole-study results and caveats: In CD3G-deficient patients, conventional CD4+ T cells were enriched for hydrophobic CDR3 residues at positions 6 and 7.

Concerning this clone itself: What it recognizes is unknown.

A couple of CD3G-deficient patients had more severe autoimmunity; all had some. CD4+ cells were sorted into CD25-high CD127-low regulatory cells and CD25-low CD127-high conventional cells. Primers: 52 TRBV forward and 13 TRBJ reverse. Here immunoSEQ multiplex PCR was the method, and the copy in TCRdb shows in-frame clones only, minus some. The sample records tens of thousands of clones, approximately 90% being singletons. The length of the CDR3 is 14 residues. The V gene's germline CDR1 is WSHSY and CDR2 SAAADI. V lost 7 bases to trimming and J lost 0 bases; unmatched junction nucleotides: 1. The origin of this receptor is a person under 30 with CD3G deficiency. The genes are TRBV10-2 and TRBJ2-2, with 8 nucleotides matching TRBD1. The sequencing input was conventional CD4+ T cells sorted from blood. The CDR3 DNA reads as TGCGCCAGCAAGGGACAGGCGAACACCGGGGAGCTGTTTTTT. Translating gives CASKGQANTGELFF.